The sequence of this T cell receptor beta chain was determined in a study of control samples from healthy donors and cancer patients. Method: immunoSEQ multiplex PCR; TCRdb's copy keeps in-frame clones and lacks some. The sample holds approximately 85,000 clones; roughly nine tenths are singletons and the top ten take 7.5% to 8%. This sequence originates from an older woman in good health. Input material: blood.

The CDR3 coding sequence is TGTGCCAGCAGCTTGGCGAACACACCTCGCTACACCTTC. This translates into CASSLANTPRYTF. The rearrangement links TRBV5-4 to TRBJ1-2; D uncertain. Germline V CDR1 and CDR2: SGHNT, YYREEE (reference sequence). V lost 0 bases and J lost 9, with 12 bases in between. The CDR3 runs 13 residues.